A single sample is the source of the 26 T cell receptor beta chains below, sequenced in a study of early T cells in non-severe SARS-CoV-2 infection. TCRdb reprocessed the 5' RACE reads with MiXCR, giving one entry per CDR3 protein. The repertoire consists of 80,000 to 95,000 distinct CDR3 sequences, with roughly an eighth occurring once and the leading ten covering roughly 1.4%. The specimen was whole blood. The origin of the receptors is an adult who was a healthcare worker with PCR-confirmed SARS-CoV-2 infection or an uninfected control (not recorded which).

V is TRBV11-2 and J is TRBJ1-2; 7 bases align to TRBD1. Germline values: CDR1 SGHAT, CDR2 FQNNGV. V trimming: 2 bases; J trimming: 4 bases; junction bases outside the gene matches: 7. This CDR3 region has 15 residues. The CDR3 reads CASSLLGGQSYGYTF. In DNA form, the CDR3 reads TGTGCCAGCAGCTTATTGGGGGGACAGAGCTATGGCTACACCTTC.

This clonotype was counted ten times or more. The CDR3 nucleotides are TGTGCCAGCAGCTCCGGGACAGGGGGAACTAATGAAAAACTGTTTTTT. Amino acids: CASSSGTGGTNEKLFF. The chain couples TRBV7-9 to TRBJ1-4; 11 bases are a match to TRBD1. From germline, CDR1 is SEHNR and CDR2 FQNEAQ (reference sequence). The CDR3 spans 16 residues. Trimming removed 4 bases from V and 1 base from J; junction bases left unmatched: 2.

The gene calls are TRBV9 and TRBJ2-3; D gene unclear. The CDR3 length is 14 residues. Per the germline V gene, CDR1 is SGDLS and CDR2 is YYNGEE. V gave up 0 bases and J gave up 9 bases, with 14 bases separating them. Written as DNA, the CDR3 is TGTGCCAGCAGCGTAGATCGGCTCTCGAGGACGCAGTATTTT. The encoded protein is CASSVDRLSRTQYF.

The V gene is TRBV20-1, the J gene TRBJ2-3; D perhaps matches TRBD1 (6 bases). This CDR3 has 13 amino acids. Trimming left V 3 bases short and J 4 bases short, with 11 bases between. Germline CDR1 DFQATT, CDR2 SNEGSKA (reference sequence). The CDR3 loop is CSASKAGADTQYF. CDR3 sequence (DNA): TGCAGTGCTAGTAAGGCAGGGGCAGATACGCAGTATTTT.

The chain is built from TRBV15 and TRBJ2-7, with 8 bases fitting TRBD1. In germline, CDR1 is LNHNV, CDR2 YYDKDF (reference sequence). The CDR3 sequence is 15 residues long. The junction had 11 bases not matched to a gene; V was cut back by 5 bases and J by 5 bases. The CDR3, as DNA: TGTGCCACCAGCCTGATGAGGCAGGGGGCGGACGAGCAGTACTTC. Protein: CATSLMRQGADEQYF.

The DNA for the CDR3 is TGCAGTGCGACAGGACACTACGAGCAGTACTTC. This sequence encodes CSATGHYEQYF. The chain carries TRBV20-1 and TRBJ2-7; D may be TRBD1 (6 bases). The CDR3 has 11 amino acids. The V end was cut by 6 bases, the J end by 3 bases, with 9 bases between. Per the germline V gene, CDR1 is DFQATT and CDR2 is SNEGSKA (reference sequence).

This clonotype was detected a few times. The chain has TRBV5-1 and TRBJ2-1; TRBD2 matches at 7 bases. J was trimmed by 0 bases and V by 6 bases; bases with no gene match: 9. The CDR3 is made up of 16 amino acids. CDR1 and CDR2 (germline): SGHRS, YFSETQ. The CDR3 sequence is CASTPLASGSYNEQFF. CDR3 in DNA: TGCGCCAGCACCCCGCTGGCTAGCGGCTCCTACAATGAGCAGTTCTTC.

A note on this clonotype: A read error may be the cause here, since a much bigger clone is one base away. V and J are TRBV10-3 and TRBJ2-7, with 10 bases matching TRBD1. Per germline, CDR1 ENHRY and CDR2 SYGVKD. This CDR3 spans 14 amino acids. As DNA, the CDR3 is TGTGCCATCAGCCCGGGACAGGGGTTCTACGAGCAGTGCTTC. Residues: CAISPGQGFYEQCF.

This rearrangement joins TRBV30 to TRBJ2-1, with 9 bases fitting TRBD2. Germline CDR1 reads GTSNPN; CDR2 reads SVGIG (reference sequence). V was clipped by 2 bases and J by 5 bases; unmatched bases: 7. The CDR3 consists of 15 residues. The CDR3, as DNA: TGTGCCTGGAGTAAAGGGATAGCGGGGGACAATGAGCAGTTCTTC. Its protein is CAWSKGIAGDNEQFF. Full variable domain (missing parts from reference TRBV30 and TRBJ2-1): SQTIHQWPATLVQPVGSPLSLECTVEGTSNPNLYWYRQAAGRGLQLLFYSVGIGQISSEVPQNLSASRPQDRQFILSSKKLLLSDSGFYLCAWSKGIAGDNEQFFGPGTRLTVL.

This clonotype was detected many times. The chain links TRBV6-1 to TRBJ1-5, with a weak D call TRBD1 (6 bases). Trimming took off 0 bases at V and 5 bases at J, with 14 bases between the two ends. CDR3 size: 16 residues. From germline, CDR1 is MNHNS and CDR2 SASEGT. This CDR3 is CASSEAGGGPHQPQHF. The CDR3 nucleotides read TGTGCCAGCAGTGAAGCGGGCGGGGGCCCTCATCAGCCCCAGCATTTT.

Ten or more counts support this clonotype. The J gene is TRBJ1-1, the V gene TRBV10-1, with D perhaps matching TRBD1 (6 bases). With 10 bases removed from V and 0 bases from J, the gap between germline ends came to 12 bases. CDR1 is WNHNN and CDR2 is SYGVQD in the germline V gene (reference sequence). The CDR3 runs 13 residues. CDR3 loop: CATATGLNTEAFF. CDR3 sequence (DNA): TGCGCCACCGCGACAGGCTTGAACACTGAAGCTTTCTTT.

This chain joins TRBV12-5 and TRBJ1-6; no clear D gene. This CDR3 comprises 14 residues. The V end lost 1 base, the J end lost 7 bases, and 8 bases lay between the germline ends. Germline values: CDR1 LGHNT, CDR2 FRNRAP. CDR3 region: CASGLGLSNSPLHF. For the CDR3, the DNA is TGTGCTAGTGGTTTGGGACTATCCAATTCACCCCTCCACTTT.

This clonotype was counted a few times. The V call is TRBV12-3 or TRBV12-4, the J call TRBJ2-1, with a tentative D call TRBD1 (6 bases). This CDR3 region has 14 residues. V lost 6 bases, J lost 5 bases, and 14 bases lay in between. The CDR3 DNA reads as TGTGCCAGCAGAGAGGACAGCCTGCACAATGAGCAGTTCTTC. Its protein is CASREDSLHNEQFF.

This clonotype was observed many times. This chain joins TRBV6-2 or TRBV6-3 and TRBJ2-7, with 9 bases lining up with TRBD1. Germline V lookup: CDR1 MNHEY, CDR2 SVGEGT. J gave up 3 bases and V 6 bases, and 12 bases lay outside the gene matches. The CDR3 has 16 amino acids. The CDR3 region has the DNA TGTGCCAGCAGACCCGTCCTCGGGACAGGGATCTACGAGCAGTACTTC. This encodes CASRPVLGTGIYEQYF.

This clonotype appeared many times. CDR3 sequence reads: CATSEPGANSYNEQFF. The CDR3 DNA follows: TGTGCCACCAGTGAACCGGGGGCCAACTCCTACAATGAGCAGTTCTTC. The chain is built from TRBV24-1 and TRBJ2-1; the D call may be TRBD1 or TRBD2 (6 bases each). CDR1 and CDR2 (germline): KGHDR, SFDVKD. The CDR3 consists of 16 residues. Deletions cut 4 bases from V and 0 bases from J, with 12 bases between.

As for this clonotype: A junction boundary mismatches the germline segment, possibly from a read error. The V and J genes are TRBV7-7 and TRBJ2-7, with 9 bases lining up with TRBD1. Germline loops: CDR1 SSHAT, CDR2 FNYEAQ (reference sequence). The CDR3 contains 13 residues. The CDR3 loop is CASSLGQGLEQYF. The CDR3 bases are TGTGCTAGCAGCTTAGGACAGGGGCTCGAGCAGTACTTC.

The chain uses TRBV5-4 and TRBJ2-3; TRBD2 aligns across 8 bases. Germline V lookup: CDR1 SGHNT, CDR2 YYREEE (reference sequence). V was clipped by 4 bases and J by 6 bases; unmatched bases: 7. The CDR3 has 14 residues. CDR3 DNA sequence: TGTGCCAGCAGCGAACGGGGGGGCCTTGATACGCAGTATTTT. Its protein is CASSERGGLDTQYF.

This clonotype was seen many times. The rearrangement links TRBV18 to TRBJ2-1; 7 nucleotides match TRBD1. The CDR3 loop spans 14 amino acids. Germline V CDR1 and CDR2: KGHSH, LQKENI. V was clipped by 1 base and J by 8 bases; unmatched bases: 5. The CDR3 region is CASSPRGQGDEQFF. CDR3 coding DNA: TGTGCCAGCTCACCACGGGGGCAGGGGGATGAGCAGTTCTTC.

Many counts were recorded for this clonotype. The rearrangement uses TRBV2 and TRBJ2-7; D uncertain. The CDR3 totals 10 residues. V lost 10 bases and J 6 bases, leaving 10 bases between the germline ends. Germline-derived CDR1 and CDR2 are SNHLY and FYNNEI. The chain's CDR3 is CATMRGEQYF. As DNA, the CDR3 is TGTGCCACCATGAGAGGCGAGCAGTACTTC.

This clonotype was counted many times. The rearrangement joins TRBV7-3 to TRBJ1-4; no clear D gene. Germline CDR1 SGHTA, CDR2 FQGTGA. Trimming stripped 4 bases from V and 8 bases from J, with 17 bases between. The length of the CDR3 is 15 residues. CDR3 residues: CASSSGLGWWEKLFF. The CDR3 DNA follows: TGTGCCAGCAGCTCCGGACTGGGGTGGTGGGAAAAACTGTTTTTT. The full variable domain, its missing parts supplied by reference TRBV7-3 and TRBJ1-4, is GAGVSQTPSNKVTEKGKYVELRCDPISGHTALYWYRQSLGQGPEFLIYFQGTGAADDSGLPNDRFFAVRPEGSVSTLKIQRTERGDSAVYLCASSSGLGWWEKLFFGSGTQLSVL.

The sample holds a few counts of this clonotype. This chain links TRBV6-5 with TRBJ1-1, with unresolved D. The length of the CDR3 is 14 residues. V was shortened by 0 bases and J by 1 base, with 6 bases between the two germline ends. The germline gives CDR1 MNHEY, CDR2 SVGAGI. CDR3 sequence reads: CASSYSEGNTEAFF. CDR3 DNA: TGTGCCAGCAGTTACTCCGAGGGGAACACTGAAGCTTTCTTT.

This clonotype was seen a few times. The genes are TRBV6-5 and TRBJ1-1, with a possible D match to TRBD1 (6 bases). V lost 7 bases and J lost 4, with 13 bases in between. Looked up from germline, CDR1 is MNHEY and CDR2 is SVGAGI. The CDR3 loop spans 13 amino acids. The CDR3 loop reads CASMTRGITEAFF. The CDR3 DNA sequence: TGTGCCAGCATGACTAGGGGGATCACTGAAGCTTTCTTT.

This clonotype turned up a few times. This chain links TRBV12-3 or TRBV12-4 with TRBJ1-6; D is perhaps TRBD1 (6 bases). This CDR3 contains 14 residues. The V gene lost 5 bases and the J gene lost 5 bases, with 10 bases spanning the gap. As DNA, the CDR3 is TGTGCCAGCAGTCAGGACAGCAATAATTCACCCCTCCACTTT. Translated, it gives CASSQDSNNSPLHF.

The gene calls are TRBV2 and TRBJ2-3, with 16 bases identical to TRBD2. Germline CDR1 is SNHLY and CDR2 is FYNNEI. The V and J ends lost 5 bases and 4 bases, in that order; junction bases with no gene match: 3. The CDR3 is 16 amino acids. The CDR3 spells CASSTGLAGGPDTQYF. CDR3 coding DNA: TGTGCCAGCAGTACGGGACTAGCGGGGGGGCCAGATACGCAGTATTTT.

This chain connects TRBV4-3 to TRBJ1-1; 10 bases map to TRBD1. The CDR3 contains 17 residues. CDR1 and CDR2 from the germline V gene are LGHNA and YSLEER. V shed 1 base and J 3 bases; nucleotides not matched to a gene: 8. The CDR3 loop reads CASSQAPSGTGDTEAFF. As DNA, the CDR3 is TGCGCCAGCAGCCAAGCTCCTTCCGGGACAGGGGACACTGAAGCTTTCTTT.

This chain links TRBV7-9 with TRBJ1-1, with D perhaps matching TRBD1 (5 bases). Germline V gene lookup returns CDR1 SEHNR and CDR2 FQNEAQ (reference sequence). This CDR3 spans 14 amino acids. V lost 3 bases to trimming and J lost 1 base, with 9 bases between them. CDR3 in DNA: TGTGCCAGCAGCTTCCCTCAGGGGAACACTGAAGCTTTCTTT. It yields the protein CASSFPQGNTEAFF.